The entry that follows covers one T cell receptor (beta chain) sequence. The data were taken from a study of blood T cell repertoires in COVID-19. Study context: Samples came from the United States, Italy and Spain, spanning acute and convalescent COVID-19. The analysed material was cDNA or gDNA that came from T cells, B-cell-depleted T cells, or PBMCs.

Assay used: immunoSEQ multiplex PCR; TCRdb lists only in-frame clones, some missing. This sample has approximately 270,000 clones; about four fifths occur once, and the top ten carry about 15%. The TCR comes from a person aged 65-85 years with COVID-19, enrolled during active disease. Sequences were obtained from peripheral blood.

The CDR3 DNA follows: TGTGCCAGCAGCCAAAGAGTAATGGGACTAGCGGAGCTCTACGAGCAGTACTTC. Its protein product is CASSQRVMGLAELYEQYF. V usage is TRBV3-1 (or the pseudogene TRBV3-2) and J usage is TRBJ2-7; TRBD2 aligns across 11 bases. From germline, CDR1 is LGHDT and CDR2 YNNKEL (reference sequence). The CDR3 length is 18 residues. V shed 2 bases and J 3 bases; nucleotides not matched to a gene: 12.